Sequencing of this TCR beta chain was carried out in a study of blood T cell repertoires in COVID-19. The CDR3 is 13 amino acids. Trimming took off 1 base at V and 10 bases at J, with 12 bases between the two ends. Germline V gene sequence: CDR1 LGHDT, CDR2 YNNKEL (reference sequence). Generated by immunoSEQ multiplex PCR, the TCRdb table keeps only in-frame clones and is missing some. Found here are some 87,000 clones, around 86% of them singletons; the top ten hold 3% to 4%. V is TRBV3-1 (or the pseudogene TRBV3-2) and J is TRBJ2-3; perhaps TRBD2 as D (6 bases). The sequence was obtained from a woman aged 65 to 85 with acute or convalescent COVID-19. Specimen: peripheral blood. The CDR3 sequence: CASSQAGASAQYF. In nucleotides, the CDR3 is TGTGCCAGCAGCCAAGCTGGGGCTAGCGCGCAGTATTTT.